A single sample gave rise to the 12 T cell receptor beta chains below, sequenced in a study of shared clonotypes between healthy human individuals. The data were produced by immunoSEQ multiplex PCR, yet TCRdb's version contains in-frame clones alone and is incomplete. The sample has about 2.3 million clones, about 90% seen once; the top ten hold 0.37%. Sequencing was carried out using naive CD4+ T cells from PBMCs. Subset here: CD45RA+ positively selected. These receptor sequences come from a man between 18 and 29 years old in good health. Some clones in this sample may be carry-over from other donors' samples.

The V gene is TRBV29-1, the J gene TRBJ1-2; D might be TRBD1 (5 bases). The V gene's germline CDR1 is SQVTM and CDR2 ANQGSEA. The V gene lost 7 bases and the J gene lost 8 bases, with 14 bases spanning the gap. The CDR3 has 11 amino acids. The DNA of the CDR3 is TGCAGCGACGGGACGAATGGGGGCTACACCTTC. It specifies CSDGTNGGYTF.

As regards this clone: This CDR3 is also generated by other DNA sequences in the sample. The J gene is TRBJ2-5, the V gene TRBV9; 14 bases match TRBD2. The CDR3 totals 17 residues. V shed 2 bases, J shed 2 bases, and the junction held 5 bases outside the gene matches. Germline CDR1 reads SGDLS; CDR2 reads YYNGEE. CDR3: CASSVGLAGDLQETQYF. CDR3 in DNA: TGTGCCAGCAGCGTGGGACTAGCGGGAGACCTACAAGAGACCCAGTACTTC.

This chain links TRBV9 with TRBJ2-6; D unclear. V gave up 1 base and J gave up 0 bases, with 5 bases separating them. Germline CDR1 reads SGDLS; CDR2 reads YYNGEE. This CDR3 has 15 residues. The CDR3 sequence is CASSVTHSGANVLTF. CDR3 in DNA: TGTGCCAGCAGCGTAACCCACTCTGGGGCCAACGTCCTGACTTTC.

CDR3 in DNA: TGTGCCAGCACGAGGGGGCAGGTTTTGTATGTTGAGCAGTTCTTC. It yields the protein CASTRGQVLYVEQFF. This chain joins TRBV2 and TRBJ2-1, with 7 bases that match TRBD1. The CDR3 extends over 15 amino acids. Germline V gives CDR1 SNHLY, CDR2 FYNNEI. The J segment lost 9 bases and the V segment lost 7 bases, leaving 15 bases of the junction unmatched.

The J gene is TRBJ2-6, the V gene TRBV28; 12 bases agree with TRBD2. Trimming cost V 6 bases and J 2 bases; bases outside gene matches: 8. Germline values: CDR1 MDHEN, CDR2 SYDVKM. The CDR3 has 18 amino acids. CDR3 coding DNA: TGTGCCAGCAGCCGTCATCTAGCGGGAGGGCCTGGGGCCAACGTCCTGACTTTC. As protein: CASSRHLAGGPGANVLTF.

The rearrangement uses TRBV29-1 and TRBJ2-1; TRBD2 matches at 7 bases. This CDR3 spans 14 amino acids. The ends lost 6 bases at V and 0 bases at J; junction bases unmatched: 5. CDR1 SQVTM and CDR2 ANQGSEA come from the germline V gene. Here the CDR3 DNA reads TGCAGCGTGGGGCGGGGGAGCTCCTACAATGAGCAGTTCTTC. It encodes CSVGRGSSYNEQFF.

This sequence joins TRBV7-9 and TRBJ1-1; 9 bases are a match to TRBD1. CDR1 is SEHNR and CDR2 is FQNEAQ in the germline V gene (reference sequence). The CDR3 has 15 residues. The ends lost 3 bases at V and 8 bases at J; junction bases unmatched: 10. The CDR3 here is CASSFWDRDNLEAFF. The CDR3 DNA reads TGTGCCAGCAGCTTCTGGGACAGGGACAACCTCGAAGCTTTCTTT.

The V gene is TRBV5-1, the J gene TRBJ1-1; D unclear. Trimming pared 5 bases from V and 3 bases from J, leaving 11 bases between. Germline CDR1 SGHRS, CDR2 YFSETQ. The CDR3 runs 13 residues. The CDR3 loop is CASSTRRDTEAFF. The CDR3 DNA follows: TGCGCCAGCAGTACGAGGAGGGACACTGAAGCTTTCTTT.

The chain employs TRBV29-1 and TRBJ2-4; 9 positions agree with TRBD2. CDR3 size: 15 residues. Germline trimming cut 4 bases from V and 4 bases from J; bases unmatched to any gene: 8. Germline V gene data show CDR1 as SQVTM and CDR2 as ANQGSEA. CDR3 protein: CSVVPAGGPKNIQYF. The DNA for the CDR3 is TGCAGCGTTGTTCCTGCGGGAGGGCCGAAAAACATTCAGTACTTC.

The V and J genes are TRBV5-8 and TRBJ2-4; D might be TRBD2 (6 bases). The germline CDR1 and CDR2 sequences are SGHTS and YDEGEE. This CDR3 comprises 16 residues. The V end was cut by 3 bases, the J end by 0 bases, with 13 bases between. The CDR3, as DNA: TGTGCCAGCAGCTGGGGAGGTGGCACAGCCAAAAACATTCAGTACTTC. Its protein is CASSWGGGTAKNIQYF.

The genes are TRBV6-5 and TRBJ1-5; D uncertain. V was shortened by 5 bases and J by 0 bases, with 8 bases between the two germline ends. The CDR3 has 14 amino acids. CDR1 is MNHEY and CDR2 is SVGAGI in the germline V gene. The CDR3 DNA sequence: TGTGCCAGCAGTATGGATTATAGCAATCAGCCCCAGCATTTT. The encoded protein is CASSMDYSNQPQHF.

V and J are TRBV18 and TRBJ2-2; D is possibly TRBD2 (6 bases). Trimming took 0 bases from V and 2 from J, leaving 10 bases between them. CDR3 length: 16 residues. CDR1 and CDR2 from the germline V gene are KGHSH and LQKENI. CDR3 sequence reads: CASSPPGGKNTGELFF. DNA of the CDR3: TGTGCCAGCTCACCACCTGGGGGGAAAAACACCGGGGAGCTGTTTTTT.